This TCR beta chain was sequenced during a study of T cells in Graves' hyperthyroidism and ophthalmopathy (dated by TCRdb to the late 2010s). Context from the whole study: Peripheral blood samples were taken at the time of initial diagnosis, prior to any treatment. A discovery cohort of about a hundred patients, approximately 44 with Graves' ophthalmopathy and roughly 59 with stable Graves' hyperthyroidism, was used to find distinguishing TCR V-J signatures. The 95 to 100 discovery patients were divided at random into training and test sets in a 7:3 ratio. An independent validation cohort of 18 to 20 hyperthyroidism patients and 17 patients who later progressed to ophthalmopathy tested prospective prediction of ophthalmopathy. According to the paper, TCR Vbeta CDR3 sequencing was carried out on 135 peripheral blood samples, which came from 40 to 45 ophthalmopathy, some 73 hyperthyroidism and about 17 progressor patients. After blood sampling, hyperthyroidism patients were treated with methimazole at a starting dose of 30 mg daily, and ophthalmopathy patients were treated with high-dose intravenous methylprednisolone. In addition, the study compared T-cell repertoires in thyroid tissue and in blood from roughly 6 Graves' hyperthyroidism patients. Summary of the overall study and its limitations: Blood samples also contained most of the expanded thyroid clonotypes (frequency above 0.001), which suggests that blood repertoires may reflect thyroid immune responses. In validation, progression to ophthalmopathy was predicted by the model with roughly 71% sensitivity and just over 72% specificity, a median of around 6.5 months before onset. A 13 V-J signature model separated ophthalmopathy from stable hyperthyroidism, with nearly 90% sensitivity and roughly 81% specificity in cross-validation and 80%/75% in testing. No statistical method was used to fix the sample size in advance, and group allocation was not hidden from the investigators.

This clonotype appeared a few times. Its antigen target is currently unknown. No much larger clone is present one base from it, and per-base qualities are unavailable. CDR1 and CDR2, looked up from the germline V gene (reference sequence), are DFQATT and SNEGSKA. The CDR3, cysteine through phenylalanine, is 14 amino acids long. Here the CDR3 DNA is all that survives: 42 bases in frame from base 1. Compared with germline, V lacks 3 bases and J lacks 2 bases; bases without a gene match: 7. Moderately to severely active disease, a Clinical Activity Score of at least 3, a NOSPECS grade of at least 4, and a duration under 3 months were present in ophthalmopathy patients. Patients with uncontrolled infections, other autoimmune diseases, pregnancy or lactation were excluded. Diagnoses were established on the basis of clinical symptoms, serum thyroxine and TRAb, thyroid ultrasound, and orbital computed tomography. PBMCs were separated from 10 ml of fresh peripheral blood using Ficoll-Paque density gradient centrifugation. Total RNA was extracted with Trizol reagent, and quality was checked on an Agilent 2100 Bioanalyzer.

Amplification of TCR beta CDR3 regions was carried out from RNA transcripts. The first round of RT-PCR for the TCR CDR3 was performed with the HTBI primer set and the Qiagen OneStep RT-PCR kit. The libraries were constructed in a second round of multiplex PCR and then size-selected and purified. Sequencing of the libraries was done on an Illumina HiSeq2000 using paired-end 100 bp reads. The paper's processing steps were these. SOAPnuke was used to process the raw data, with reads discarded if the reads contained adapters or uncalled bases, had a mean Phred below 15, or lacked an exact constant-primer or identifier match. COPE v1.2.5 was used to merge the high-quality paired reads, and each unique nucleotide sequence was defined as a clonotype. MiTCR v1.1 was used to align the clonotypes against IMGT TRBV, TRBD and TRBJ reference segments. The analysis included only V-J combinations with a frequency above 0.0001, which together covered 99% to 99.2% of the repertoires. The TCS score was defined as the ratio of F50 (clonal expansion) to E x V (chaos), calculated using BLOSUM62-based TCRdist between CDR3 peptides within each V-J. Welch's t-statistics and random forest reduced approximately 520 V-J features to roughly 13, which were used in a naive Bayes classifier (R e1071). TCRdb ran its own pipeline on the public reads, namely fastp trimming at Q25 and MiXCR clone calling, and kept in-frame beta chains. Merged by CDR3 protein, the rows form single entries marked with the most common genes and DNA. These V and J calls are TCRdb output, not the study's own analysis. A total of some 340,000 distinct CDR3 sequences appear in this sample, roughly an eighth of them only once. The ten largest clonotypes hold around 32% of the sample.

The sample comprised blood. The chain is assembled from TRBV20-1 and TRBJ2-7, with TRBD2 identical over 7 junction bases. The receptor was derived from a middle-aged woman with Graves' ophthalmopathy. For the CDR3, the sequence is CSASSGLPPYEQYF. Read as DNA, the sequence is TGCAGTGCTAGCTCGGGACTACCCCCCTACGAGCAGTACTTC.